This entry features one T cell receptor beta chain sequence. This entry belongs to a study of OX40 agonist ivuxolimab in advanced cancers. Using immunoSEQ multiplex PCR, the repertoire was profiled, and TCRdb retains in-frame clones only, with some absent. The sample shows roughly 47,000 clones, roughly nine tenths of them seen only once. The CDR3 contains 18 residues. V trimming: 5 bases; J trimming: 0 bases; junction bases outside the gene matches: 12. In germline, CDR1 is SGHNT, CDR2 YENEEA. The clonotype comes from an adult with an advanced solid tumor such as melanoma, head and neck, liver or kidney cancer. The starting material was CD4+ or CD8+ T cells sorted from blood, obtained in a trial of the OX40 agonist ivuxolimab. The V gene is TRBV11-3, the J gene TRBJ2-7; 11 bases match TRBD2. This CDR3 is CASSRAASSGGNSYEQYF. The DNA for the CDR3 is TGTGCCAGCAGCCGTGCGGCGTCTAGCGGGGGGAACTCCTACGAGCAGTACTTC.